This TCR beta chain came from a study of cytomegalovirus exposure and HLA in healthy donors. Study-level background: HLA-typed donors were the source of some 85 million unique TCRs, which an early data release held.

Germline V gives CDR1 ENHRY, CDR2 SYGVKD. V dropped 6 bases and J dropped 1 base, with 12 bases sitting between them. This CDR3 region has 14 residues. The study ran its PCR with 60 Vbeta and 13 Jbeta primers. Measured with immunoSEQ multiplex PCR; TCRdb has only the in-frame clones, and not every one. Of around 200,000 clones in the sample, around 77% were seen once. In this sample, this clone turned up once. No antigen is known for it. Study-wide results and caveats: It was approximately 170 TCR beta chains that were listed as cytomegalovirus-associated. One cluster of highly shared sequence variants probably arose as a sequencing artifact.

Sequencing used PBMCs. The chain carries TRBV10-3 and TRBJ1-1, with TRBD1 as a possible D gene (5 bases). The sequence derives from a woman in her late teens or twenties in good health and CMV-seronegative. In DNA form, the CDR3 reads TGTGCCATCAGCGGGACTGCGAAGAACACTGAAGCTTTCTTT. Translated: CAISGTAKNTEAFF.